This T cell receptor beta chain was captured by sequencing in a study of OX40 agonist ivuxolimab in advanced cancers. Germline CDR1 is LGHNA and CDR2 is YNFKEQ. V was cut by 1 base and J by 1 base, with 17 bases left in between. The CDR3 is 17 amino acids. Sequencing used immunoSEQ multiplex PCR; TCRdb keeps in-frame clones, though not all of them. Of approximately 30,000 clones in the sample, 84% were seen once. This clone was recorded only once. The sequence was collected from an adult with an advanced solid tumor such as melanoma, head and neck, liver or kidney cancer. Sequenced material: CD4+ or CD8+ T cells sorted from blood, taken in a trial of the OX40 agonist ivuxolimab. V is TRBV4-2 and J is TRBJ2-7; D could derive from TRBD1 or TRBD2 (6 bases each). The CDR3 region is CASSQVSAGGGSYEQYF. In DNA, the CDR3 is TGTGCCAGCAGCCAAGTTTCTGCTGGAGGGGGTTCCTACGAGCAGTACTTC.